Below are 18 T cell receptor beta chains sequenced from a single sample in a study of T-cell reconstitution after alpha-beta-depleted transplantation in children. During its preparation, the TCRbeta library received unique molecular identifiers. Using its own MiXCR run on the PCR reads, TCRdb lists one record per CDR3 protein. The sample carries 700,000 to 950,000 distinct CDR3 sequences, around 15% recorded once. Specimen: PBMCs, mostly from graft donor cells, collected 360 days after TCRalphabeta/CD19-depleted stem cell transplant. Every receptor here comes from a male patient between 10 and 17 years old who had a stem cell transplant for acute lymphoblastic leukemia, so the T cells may come from the graft donor.

This rearrangement joins TRBV25-1 to TRBJ2-7, with D possibly TRBD1 on 6 matching bases. This CDR3 is built from 13 residues. V was pared by 7 bases and J by 4 bases, with 14 bases between. Germline V CDR1 and CDR2: MGHDK, SYGVNS. The CDR3 is CASKRRGRYEQYF. The CDR3 DNA follows: TGTGCCAGCAAGCGCAGGGGTCGGTACGAGCAGTACTTC.

This chain links TRBV3-1 with TRBJ2-2; weak D call: TRBD1 (5 bases). CDR3 length: 15 residues. Germline V gene sequence: CDR1 LGHDT, CDR2 YNNKEL (reference sequence). The V end lost 6 bases, the J end lost 1 base, and 12 bases lay between the germline ends. The CDR3 loop is CASRHRSRNTGELFF. CDR3 bases: TGTGCCAGCAGGCACAGGAGTCGGAACACCGGGGAGCTGTTTTTT. The variable domain in full, completed from reference TRBV3-1 and TRBJ2-2, reads DTAVSQTPKYLVTQMGNDKSIKCEQNLGHDTMYWYKQDSKKFLKIMFSYNNKELIINETVPNRFSPKSPDKAHLNLHINSLELGDSAVYFCASRHRSRNTGELFFGEGSRLTVL.

The chain combines TRBV18 with TRBJ2-7, with 8 bases fitting TRBD1. Germline assignment: CDR1 KGHSH and CDR2 LQKENI. J was trimmed by 3 bases and V by 3 bases; bases with no gene match: 7. The CDR3 consists of 15 residues. CDR3 amino acids: CASSPWRQGIYEQYF. CDR3 sequence (DNA): TGTGCCAGCTCACCTTGGCGACAGGGGATCTACGAGCAGTACTTC.

The chain uses TRBV5-6 and TRBJ2-1; 11 positions match TRBD2. From germline, CDR1 is SGHDT and CDR2 YYEEEE. There are 18 residues in the CDR3. The junction had 9 bases not matched to a gene; V was cut back by 4 bases and J by 0 bases. The CDR3 DNA reads TGTGCCAGCAGCCGTCCCGGGACTAGCGGTAGCTCCTACAATGAGCAGTTCTTC. It is translated as CASSRPGTSGSSYNEQFF.

The V gene is TRBV15, the J gene TRBJ2-3; 7 positions match TRBD1. Germline CDR1 and CDR2: LNHNV and YYDKDF (reference sequence). With 3 bases clipped from V and 3 bases from J, the junction kept 9 bases outside the gene matches. The CDR3 extends over 16 amino acids. The CDR3 DNA is TGTGCCACCAGCAGTGAACGGGACAGCCCTACAGATACGCAGTATTTT. Translating it yields CATSSERDSPTDTQYF.

This clonotype was detected many times. The chain carries TRBV29-1 and TRBJ2-7; the D gene is possibly TRBD2 (6 bases). There are 14 residues in the CDR3. Germline loops: CDR1 SQVTM, CDR2 ANQGSEA. V gave up 4 bases and J gave up 1 base, with 14 bases separating them. The CDR3 DNA sequence: TGCAGCGTTGGCCTGGGACTGCAGTCCTACGAGCAGTACTTC. This gives the protein CSVGLGLQSYEQYF.

This clonotype was picked up a small number of times. A read error may account for a junction end that differs from germline. The chain is built from TRBV5-1 and TRBJ1-6; D unclear. This CDR3 comprises 13 residues. Per germline, CDR1 SGHRS and CDR2 YFSETQ. The CDR3 is CASSPDGNSPLHF. CDR3 nucleotide sequence: TGTGCCAGCAGTCCCGACGGTAATTCACCCCTCCACTTT. The variable domain in full, completed from reference TRBV5-1 and TRBJ1-6, reads KAGVTQTPRYLIKTRGQQVTLSCSPISGHRSVSWYQQTPGQGLQFLFEYFSETQRNKGNFPGRFSGRQFSNSRSEMNVSTLELGDSALYLCASSPDGNSPLHFGNGTRLTVT.

This chain uses TRBV4-1 with TRBJ2-7, with 9 nucleotides matching TRBD1. Per the germline V gene, CDR1 is MGHRA and CDR2 is YSYEKL. Unmatched junction bases numbered 7, after V lost 1 base and J lost 3 bases. The CDR3 runs to 16 residues. The CDR3 DNA reads as TGCGCCAGCAGCCAAGGGAGTCGGGACAGGGACTACGAGCAGTACTTC. Its translation is CASSQGSRDRDYEQYF.

Many counts were recorded for this clonotype. The chain links TRBV18 to TRBJ2-7, with 7 nucleotides matching TRBD1. The V gene end was trimmed by 0 bases and the J gene end by 5 bases; junction bases not matched to a gene: 7. This CDR3 is 15 amino acids long. Germline V gives CDR1 KGHSH, CDR2 LQKENI. The chain's CDR3 is CASSPPGQWLDEQYF. The CDR3 DNA sequence: TGTGCCAGCTCACCACCGGGACAGTGGTTGGACGAGCAGTACTTC.

The genes are TRBV29-1 and TRBJ1-2; D call uncertain. Germline V gene sequence: CDR1 SQVTM, CDR2 ANQGSEA. V lost 2 bases and J 2 bases, leaving 6 bases between the germline ends. The CDR3 spans 12 residues. Here the CDR3 reads CSVEPGNYGYTF. The CDR3 DNA follows: TGCAGCGTTGAACCCGGCAACTATGGCTACACCTTC.

This clonotype was detected only a few times. V usage is TRBV5-1 and J usage is TRBJ2-1; D may be TRBD1 (6 bases). The CDR3 is 15 residues long. Germline assignment: CDR1 SGHRS and CDR2 YFSETQ. V gave up 3 bases and J gave up 3 bases, with 13 bases separating them. CDR3 DNA: TGCGCCAGCAGCTGGACGAGGGACAACTACAATGAGCAGTTCTTC. Translating gives CASSWTRDNYNEQFF.

The chain links TRBV28 to TRBJ2-3; 9 positions match TRBD1. This CDR3 has 15 amino acids. Germline CDR1 MDHEN, CDR2 SYDVKM. The J segment lost 3 bases and the V segment lost 6 bases, leaving 7 bases of the junction unmatched. Here the CDR3 DNA reads TGTGCCAGCAGCGCGCCGGGACAGGGTACAGATACGCAGTATTTT. Translation: CASSAPGQGTDTQYF.

This chain connects TRBV5-1 to TRBJ2-7, with 11 bases fitting TRBD1. V gave up 6 bases and J gave up 5 bases; unmatched junction bases: 7. Germline V gene data show CDR1 as SGHRS and CDR2 as YFSETQ. This CDR3 contains 14 residues. The CDR3 nucleotides read TGCGCCAGCAAGACTTGGACAGGGGGCAACGAGCAGTACTTC. This encodes CASKTWTGGNEQYF.

This clonotype was observed a few times. The chain joins TRBV21-1 to TRBJ1-5. TRBV21-1 is noted as a pseudogene. The CDR3 has 18 residues. The CDR3 is CASSIERAEWTSNQPQHF. The CDR3 bases are TGTGCCAGCAGCATTGAGAGGGCAGAGTGGACGAGCAATCAGCCCCAGCATTTT.

This clonotype was counted between two and nine times. The rearrangement uses TRBV20-1 and TRBJ2-1; TRBD2 is a possible D gene (5 bases). Germline lookup yields CDR1 DFQATT and CDR2 SNEGSKA (reference sequence). This CDR3 spans 16 amino acids. The V gene lost 6 bases and the J gene lost 7 bases, with 25 bases spanning the gap. In DNA, the CDR3 is TGCAGTGCCCGTCGAGTGCGGGCCCTAGCCCTAAATGAGCAGTTCTTC. It is translated as CSARRVRALALNEQFF.

Ten or more counts support this clonotype. The V gene is TRBV12-3 or TRBV12-4, the J gene TRBJ2-7, with D unclear. V dropped 4 bases and J dropped 2 bases, with 9 bases sitting between them. The CDR3 is made up of 13 amino acids. CDR3 residues: CASSWSSPYEQYF. The CDR3 DNA sequence: TGTGCCAGCAGTTGGTCCAGTCCCTACGAGCAGTACTTC.

The chain is built from TRBV20-1 and TRBJ2-7; D is perhaps TRBD1 or TRBD2 (5 bases each). This CDR3 is 14 amino acids long. Germline V gene data show CDR1 as DFQATT and CDR2 as SNEGSKA (reference sequence). V lost 1 base to trimming and J lost 7 bases, with 17 bases between them. The CDR3: CSARASGLAWEQYF. DNA for the CDR3: TGCAGTGCTAGAGCCTCGGGGCTTGCCTGGGAGCAGTACTTC.

This chain links TRBV4-1 with TRBJ2-7; 9 nucleotides match TRBD2. Looked up from germline, CDR1 is MGHRA and CDR2 is YSYEKL. V trimming: 0 bases; J trimming: 0 bases; junction bases outside the gene matches: 3. CDR3 length equals 16 residues. CDR3 region: CASSQDWREGSYEQYF. The CDR3 DNA reads as TGCGCCAGCAGCCAAGATTGGCGGGAGGGCTCCTACGAGCAGTACTTC.